Shown below are 31 T cell receptor beta chains from a single sample sequenced in a study of blood T cell repertoires in COVID-19. Profiling relied on immunoSEQ multiplex PCR, and the TCRdb table lists in-frame clones only, not all of them. This sample has over 35,000 clones, with 79% found just once. Sequenced sample: peripheral blood. The receptors stem from a man in his 70s with acute or convalescent COVID-19.

This chain uses TRBV11-1 with TRBJ2-2; 9 bases map to TRBD2. This CDR3 is built from 14 residues. V gave up 5 bases and J gave up 3 bases; unmatched junction bases: 1. Germline CDR1 is SGHAT and CDR2 is FQDESV (reference sequence). In nucleotides, the CDR3 is TGTGCCAGCAGCGCGGGGGGGTACACCGGGGAGCTGTTTTTT. Protein: CASSAGGYTGELFF.

V is TRBV29-1 and J is TRBJ2-7; 9 nucleotides agree with TRBD1. Germline-derived CDR1 and CDR2 are SQVTM and ANQGSEA. Trimming cost V 7 bases and J 7 bases; bases outside gene matches: 11. The CDR3 totals 13 residues. CDR3 loop: CSARGQGLLEQYF. The CDR3 bases are TGCAGCGCACGGGGACAGGGCCTCTTGGAGCAGTACTTC.

The rearrangement uses TRBV28 and TRBJ2-7; D may be TRBD1 (7 bases). Trimming took off 3 bases at V and 1 base at J, with 16 bases between the two ends. The CDR3 sequence is 16 residues long. The germline V gene has CDR1 MDHEN and CDR2 SYDVKM. The CDR3 DNA is TGTGCCAGCAGTTTTTCCCAGGGGGGCCTTTCCTACGAGCAGTACTTC. As protein: CASSFSQGGLSYEQYF.

This chain uses TRBV28 with TRBJ1-4; D not resolved. This CDR3 is 14 amino acids long. V shed 5 bases and J shed 8 bases, with 15 bases lying between them. The germline V gene has CDR1 MDHEN and CDR2 SYDVKM. The CDR3 spells CASSPWTSGEKLFF. CDR3 in DNA: TGTGCCAGCAGTCCCTGGACTAGCGGAGAAAAACTGTTTTTT.

The chain is built from TRBV19 and TRBJ2-5; 8 nucleotides line up with TRBD2. Germline V gene lookup returns CDR1 LNHDA and CDR2 SQIVND (reference sequence). Trimming took 6 bases from V and 0 from J; bases not matched to a gene: 3. This CDR3 has 14 residues. CDR3 residues: CASRETSDQETQYF. DNA for the CDR3: TGTGCCAGTAGGGAGACTAGCGACCAAGAGACCCAGTACTTC.

This sequence joins TRBV5-4 and TRBJ2-7, with TRBD2 identical over 9 bases. V lost 5 bases, J lost 6 bases, and 9 bases stayed unmatched. Germline V CDR1 and CDR2: SGHNT, YYREEE (reference sequence). The CDR3 covers 14 residues. The CDR3 loop reads CASSPVAGAPEQYF. CDR3 DNA: TGTGCCAGCAGTCCCGTAGCGGGAGCTCCCGAGCAGTACTTC.

The V gene is TRBV5-1, the J gene TRBJ2-3; 9 bases agree with TRBD2. The CDR3 consists of 16 residues. J was trimmed by 1 base and V by 3 bases; bases with no gene match: 6. CDR1 and CDR2 (germline): SGHRS, YFSETQ. The CDR3 loop is CASSYPRLAGTDTQYF. Here the CDR3 DNA reads TGCGCCAGCAGCTACCCGCGACTAGCGGGCACAGATACGCAGTATTTT.

This clone was picked up one time. V gene TRBV12-3 or TRBV12-4 combines with J gene TRBJ2-7; D is undetermined. V lost 3 bases and J 4 bases, leaving 7 bases between the germline ends. The CDR3 consists of 12 residues. The CDR3 DNA sequence: TGTGCCAGCAGTTTGTCAGGATACGAGCAGTACTTC. Protein: CASSLSGYEQYF.

The rearrangement uses TRBV10-3 and TRBJ1-5; 11 nucleotides align to TRBD1. The CDR3 loop spans 19 amino acids. The germline gives CDR1 ENHRY, CDR2 SYGVKD. The junction had 9 bases not matched to a gene; V was cut back by 2 bases and J by 0 bases. The CDR3 sequence is CAISETPGTGGYSNQPQHF. For the CDR3, the DNA is TGTGCCATCAGTGAGACTCCCGGGACAGGGGGTTATAGCAATCAGCCCCAGCATTTT.

The V call is TRBV6-5, the J call TRBJ1-2; possible D gene TRBD1, 5 bases. Germline values: CDR1 MNHEY, CDR2 SVGAGI. The CDR3 is made up of 16 amino acids. V was trimmed by 0 bases and J by 0 bases, leaving 11 bases between them. For the CDR3, the DNA is TGTGCCAGCAGTTACTCAGGGGCAGTAGCTAACTATGGCTACACCTTC. It encodes CASSYSGAVANYGYTF.

The gene calls are TRBV28 and TRBJ1-1; 9 bases agree with TRBD1. The CDR3 length is 12 residues. The V segment lost 6 bases and the J segment 11 bases; nucleotides outside the gene matches: 7. In germline, CDR1 is MDHEN, CDR2 SYDVKM. CDR3 DNA: TGTGCCAGCAGCCTCGGACAGGGGTGGGCTTTCTTT. Translation gives CASSLGQGWAFF.

The chain combines TRBV7-9 with TRBJ2-7; 7 nucleotides agree with TRBD1. CDR3 size: 15 residues. The V gene's germline CDR1 is SEHNR and CDR2 FQNEAQ (reference sequence). Trimming removed 3 bases from V and 3 bases from J; junction bases left unmatched: 8. This CDR3 reads CASSFPPGGDYEQYF. The DNA of the CDR3 is TGTGCCAGCAGCTTTCCTCCAGGGGGTGACTACGAGCAGTACTTC.

The J gene is TRBJ2-1, the V gene TRBV4-3; 9 nucleotides match TRBD1. V trimming: 0 bases; J trimming: 7 bases; junction bases outside the gene matches: 16. The CDR3 runs to 19 residues. Germline CDR1 is LGHNA and CDR2 is YSLEER. The CDR3 is CASSQDTGGERGPGNEQFF. In DNA form, the CDR3 reads TGCGCCAGCAGCCAAGATACAGGGGGCGAGAGGGGTCCTGGGAATGAGCAGTTCTTC.

The rearrangement uses TRBV6-6 and TRBJ2-1, with 9 bases fitting TRBD2. Germline values: CDR1 MNHNY, CDR2 SVGAGI (reference sequence). The CDR3 is made up of 14 amino acids. After removal of 4 bases from V and 6 bases from J, the junction contained 4 bases not matched to a gene. In DNA, the CDR3 is TGTGCCAGCAGTTTCGGGACTAGCAGCAATGAGCAGTTCTTC. The encoded protein is CASSFGTSSNEQFF.

This clone was observed once. V is TRBV21-1 and J is TRBJ1-1. TRBV21-1 is a documented pseudogene. The CDR3 totals 12 residues. The DNA of the CDR3 is TGTGCCAGCATCGGGGTGGGGTTTGAAGCTTTCTTT. Translated: CASIGVGFEAFF.

The chain combines TRBV6-5 with TRBJ1-6; D is possibly TRBD1 (5 bases). V lost 5 bases, J lost 10 bases, and 18 bases lay in between. From germline, CDR1 is MNHEY and CDR2 SVGAGI. The CDR3 loop spans 15 amino acids. The CDR3 reads CASSPRAGGDSPLHF. The CDR3 coding sequence is TGTGCCAGCAGTCCCCGGGCAGGAGGGGACTCACCCCTCCACTTT.

In this sample, this clone turned up a few times. The rearrangement uses TRBV11-2 and TRBJ2-7; 9 nucleotides line up with TRBD2. The V and J ends lost 8 bases and 1 base, in that order; junction bases with no gene match: 9. Looked up from germline, CDR1 is SGHAT and CDR2 is FQNNGV. This CDR3 is built from 15 residues. The CDR3 bases are TGTGCCAGCCAACGGGGACTAGCAGAGTCCTACGAGCAGTACTTC. This gives the protein CASQRGLAESYEQYF.

V and J are TRBV11-3 and TRBJ1-2; possible D gene TRBD1, 6 bases. V was pared by 4 bases and J by 3 bases, with 15 bases between. This CDR3 has 15 amino acids. Germline CDR1 SGHNT, CDR2 YENEEA. The CDR3 loop reads CASSSTEGDHYGYTF. The DNA of the CDR3 is TGTGCCAGCAGCTCGACTGAGGGGGATCACTATGGCTACACCTTC.

There are a few counts of this clone. The chain joins TRBV3-1 (or the pseudogene TRBV3-2) to TRBJ2-7; D is unresolved. Germline CDR1 is LGHDT and CDR2 is YNNKEL (reference sequence). V was trimmed by 2 bases and J by 0 bases, leaving 5 bases between them. CDR3 length: 13 amino acids. The CDR3 bases are TGTGCCAGCAGCCAACCCTACTCCTACGAGCAGTACTTC. Translating it yields CASSQPYSYEQYF.

This rearrangement joins TRBV19 to TRBJ2-7, with 7 bases fitting TRBD1. Germline values: CDR1 LNHDA, CDR2 SQIVND (reference sequence). The J segment lost 4 bases and the V segment lost 5 bases, leaving 5 bases of the junction unmatched. There are 13 residues in the CDR3. CDR3 loop: CASSGVRGYEQYF. In nucleotides, the CDR3 is TGTGCCAGTAGTGGTGTCAGGGGGTACGAGCAGTACTTC.

The CDR3 spells CASSLGTGFDQPQHF. CDR3 nucleotide sequence: TGTGCCAGCAGTTTAGGGACAGGGTTTGATCAGCCCCAGCATTTT. This chain connects TRBV27 to TRBJ1-5; 9 bases line up with TRBD1. CDR3 size: 15 residues. The V gene's germline CDR1 is MNHEY and CDR2 SMNVEV (reference sequence). With V trimmed by 2 bases and J by 5 bases, 4 bases remained unmatched.

The chain couples TRBV7-9 to TRBJ1-1, with a possible D match to TRBD1 (6 bases). The CDR3 contains 15 residues. Germline V gene lookup returns CDR1 SEHNR and CDR2 FQNEAQ (reference sequence). Trimming took off 1 base at V and 5 bases at J, with 14 bases between the two ends. CDR3 in amino acids: CASSLGAGAETEAFF. The CDR3 region has the DNA TGTGCCAGCAGCTTAGGTGCAGGGGCTGAGACTGAAGCTTTCTTT.

The rearrangement joins TRBV2 to TRBJ2-2; possibly TRBD1 for D (6 bases). Trimming left V 7 bases short and J 6 bases short, with 21 bases between. In germline, CDR1 is SNHLY, CDR2 FYNNEI. CDR3 length equals 16 residues. CDR3 region: CASTGQGPTRSGELFF. DNA of the CDR3: TGTGCCAGCACCGGCCAGGGGCCGACGAGGTCCGGGGAGCTGTTTTTT.

In the case of this clone: At one end, the junction sequence differs from germline, possibly due to a read error. The chain combines TRBV10-3 with TRBJ2-1, with D perhaps assigned TRBD1 or TRBD2 (6 bases each). The CDR3 spans 14 residues. The germline CDR1 and CDR2 sequences are ENHRY and SYGVKD. The CDR3 DNA sequence: TGTGCCACCAGTGGAGGGGGTCTAGCCAATGAGCAGTTCTTC. Translated: CATSGGGLANEQFF.

This chain links TRBV19 with TRBJ2-3; no firm D call. Germline V CDR1 and CDR2: LNHDA, SQIVND (reference sequence). Deletions cut 5 bases from V and 2 bases from J, with 2 bases between. The CDR3 is 11 amino acids. CDR3 coding DNA: TGTGCCAGTAGTTACACAGATACGCAGTATTTT. This sequence encodes CASSYTDTQYF. Filled out from reference TRBV19 and TRBJ2-3, the complete variable domain reads DGGITQSPKYLFRKEGQNVTLSCEQNLNHDAMYWYRQDPGQGLRLIYYSQIVNDFQKGDIAEGYSVSREKKESFPLTVTSAQKNPTAFYLCASSYTDTQYFGPGTRLTVL.

The chain employs TRBV7-2 and TRBJ2-6, with D perhaps matching TRBD2 (5 bases). CDR3 length: 15 amino acids. V was trimmed by 5 bases and J by 1 base, leaving 9 bases between them. The germline gives CDR1 SGHTA, CDR2 FQGNSA. The CDR3 DNA follows: TGTGCCAGCAGCAGACCGGGGTCTGGGGCCAACGTCCTGACTTTC. It yields the protein CASSRPGSGANVLTF.

J is TRBJ2-2 and V is TRBV2; possibly TRBD1 for D (6 bases). Trimming took 7 bases from V and 1 from J, leaving 13 bases between them. The CDR3 covers 15 residues. The germline V gene encodes CDR1 SNHLY and CDR2 FYNNEI. CDR3 sequence (DNA): TGTGCCAGCACTCTGGGGGCCTGGAACACCGGGGAGCTGTTTTTT. Translation gives CASTLGAWNTGELFF.

The table lists this clone with a count of one. The chain joins TRBV9 to TRBJ1-2; no clear D. The V gene lost 1 base and the J gene lost 3 bases, with 16 bases spanning the gap. Germline CDR1 reads SGDLS; CDR2 reads YYNGEE. The CDR3 is 16 residues long. This CDR3 reads CASSVPTSGGDYGYTF. The CDR3 coding sequence is TGTGCCAGCAGCGTACCGACCTCAGGAGGTGACTATGGCTACACCTTC. The full variable domain, completed using reference TRBV9 and TRBJ1-2, is DSGVTQTPKHLITATGQRVTLRCSPRSGDLSVYWYQQSLDQGLQFLIQYYNGEERAKGNILERFSAQQFPDLHSELNLSSLELGDSALYFCASSVPTSGGDYGYTFGSGTRLTVV.

The rearrangement joins TRBV20-1 to TRBJ2-3, with D perhaps matching TRBD1 (5 bases). This CDR3 comprises 10 residues. Germline CDR1 and CDR2: DFQATT and SNEGSKA (reference sequence). Trimming shortened V by 6 bases and J by 5 bases, and 6 bases separated the two germline ends. In DNA, the CDR3 is TGCAGTGCCCAGGGAGATACGCAGTATTTT. This translates into CSAQGDTQYF.

This chain links TRBV6-5 with TRBJ2-7; 9 nucleotides match TRBD2. CDR3 size: 14 residues. Germline lookup yields CDR1 MNHEY and CDR2 SVGAGI. Trimming took 4 bases from V and 2 from J; bases not matched to a gene: 3. CDR3 in DNA: TGTGCCAGCAGTTTGACTAGCGGCACCTACGAGCAGTACTTC. Translated, it gives CASSLTSGTYEQYF.

The chain is built from TRBV3-1 (or the pseudogene TRBV3-2) and TRBJ1-1; D is undetermined. The CDR3 sequence is 14 residues long. The germline V gene encodes CDR1 LGHDT and CDR2 YNNKEL (reference sequence). Trimming stripped 4 bases from V and 4 bases from J, with 13 bases between. CDR3 in amino acids: CASSPMEGITEAFF. In DNA, the CDR3 is TGTGCCAGCAGCCCCATGGAGGGTATCACTGAAGCTTTCTTT.